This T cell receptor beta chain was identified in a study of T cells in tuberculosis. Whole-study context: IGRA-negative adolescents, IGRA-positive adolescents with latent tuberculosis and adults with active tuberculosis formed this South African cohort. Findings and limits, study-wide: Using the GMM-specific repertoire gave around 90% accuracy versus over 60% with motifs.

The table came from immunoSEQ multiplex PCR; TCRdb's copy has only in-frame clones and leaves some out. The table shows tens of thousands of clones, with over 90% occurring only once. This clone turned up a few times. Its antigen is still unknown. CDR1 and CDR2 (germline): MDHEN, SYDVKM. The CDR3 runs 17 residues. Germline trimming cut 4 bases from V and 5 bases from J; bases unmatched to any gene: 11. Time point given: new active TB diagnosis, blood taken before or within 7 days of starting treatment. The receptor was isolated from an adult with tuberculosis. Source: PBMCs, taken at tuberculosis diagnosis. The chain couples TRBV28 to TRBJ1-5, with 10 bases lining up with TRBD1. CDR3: CASSSWEGQGTYQPQHF. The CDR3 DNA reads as TGTGCCAGCAGTTCCTGGGAGGGACAGGGGACATATCAGCCCCAGCATTTT.